This T cell receptor beta chain was documented in a study of blood T cell repertoires in COVID-19. The CDR3 contains 13 residues. The V gene lost 6 bases and the J gene lost 10 bases, with 18 bases spanning the gap. Germline V lookup: CDR1 WSHSY, CDR2 SAAADI. The data were produced by immunoSEQ multiplex PCR, yet TCRdb's version contains in-frame clones alone and is incomplete. The sample shows a few hundred thousand clones, less than 90% of them seen only once. This TCR was sampled from a woman aged 55-69 years who had recovered from COVID-19. The sample consisted of PBMCs or T cells enriched from blood (not recorded which). The J gene is TRBJ1-1, the V gene TRBV10-2; D unclear. The CDR3 DNA reads as TGCGCCAGCAGAAGATCCGAGGATAGAGGAGCTTTCTTT. This encodes CASRRSEDRGAFF.